This T cell receptor beta chain comes out of a study of Ad26.COV2.S vaccination and SARS-CoV-2 variants. TCRdb's table, derived via immunoSEQ multiplex PCR, lists solely in-frame clones and lacks some. The sample has around 320,000 clones, more than 75% seen once; the top ten hold approximately 3.6%. The treatment was: 19 received Ad26.COV2.S at low or high dose, single or two shots; five or six received placebo; per-sample allocation not given. Sampling occurred on day 63 after the first vaccine or placebo injection. Built on an Ad26 vector, the vaccine expressed Wuhan-strain SARS-CoV-2 spike. There are 13 residues in the CDR3. Germline CDR1 is SGHNT and CDR2 is YENEEA. V was shortened by 6 bases and J by 0 bases, with 8 bases between the two germline ends.

This specimen was peripheral blood, taken in a trial of Ad26.COV2.S vaccine versus placebo. The receptor was isolated from a person aged 18-65 years who received the Ad26.COV2.S COVID-19 vaccine or a placebo. The V and J genes are TRBV11-3 and TRBJ1-1, with no clear D. The CDR3 sequence: CASSRLMNTEAFF. CDR3 in DNA: TGTGCCAGCAGTCGACTCATGAACACTGAAGCTTTCTTT. The whole variable domain, remainder taken from reference TRBV11-3 and TRBJ1-1, is EAGVVQSPRYKIIEKKQPVAFWCNPISGHNTLYWYLQNLGQGPELLIRYENEEAVDDSQLPKDRFSAERLKGVDSTLKIQPAELGDSAVYLCASSRLMNTEAFFGQGTRLTVV.